This T cell receptor (beta chain) was observed in a study of T cells in Graves' hyperthyroidism and ophthalmopathy. Trimming stripped 2 bases from V and 0 bases from J, with 8 bases between. This CDR3 has 14 residues. CDR1 is ENHRY and CDR2 is SYGVKD in the germline V gene. The source material, RNA transcripts, was used to amplify TCR beta CDR3 regions. Using the HTBI primer set, a first-round RT-PCR was run on the TCR CDR3. One entry per CDR3 protein, called by TCRdb with MiXCR from the multiplex PCR reads. This sample has roughly 500,000 distinct CDR3 sequences, with 46% found just once. Study outcomes and limitations: From stable hyperthyroidism, ophthalmopathy was separated by a 13 V-J model.

This clonotype showed up many times. The antigen is undetermined. The sequence was collected from an adult woman with Graves' disease, either hyperthyroidism or ophthalmopathy (not recorded which). The specimen sequenced was peripheral blood or thyroid tissue (not recorded which). The rearrangement joins TRBV10-3 to TRBJ2-7; TRBD2 might be the D (5 bases). CDR3 protein: CAISEGRDSYEQYF. Here the CDR3 DNA reads TGTGCCATCAGTGAGGGGAGAGACTCCTACGAGCAGTACTTC.